This TCR beta chain was sequenced in a study of T-cell reconstitution after alpha-beta-depleted transplantation in children. Study-level findings and limits: Elevated TCRbeta diversity at day 60 was traced, in some patients, to surviving recipient T cells and thymic progenitors. About two months after transplant, alpha-beta T cells reportedly came from several hundred expanded graft clones.

Germline loops: CDR1 LGHNA, CDR2 YSLEER. Germline trimming cut 4 bases from V and 4 bases from J; bases unmatched to any gene: 5. The CDR3 extends over 14 amino acids. As it was prepared, the TCRbeta library received unique molecular identifiers. Using its own MiXCR run on the PCR reads, TCRdb lists one record per CDR3 protein. The sample lists around 72,000 distinct CDR3 sequences, roughly 5% seen once, with approximately 17% in the top ten. This clonotype occurred many times. Its target is not known. This sequence originates from a boy under two years old who had a stem cell transplant for acute myeloid leukemia, so the T cells may come from the graft donor. This sample comprised PBMCs, mostly from graft donor cells, obtained 180 days after TCRalphabeta/CD19-depleted stem cell transplant. The chain has TRBV4-3 and TRBJ1-2; TRBD1 matches at 8 bases. CDR3 sequence reads: CASSPDRVFYGYTF. CDR3 nucleotide sequence: TGCGCCAGCAGCCCGGACAGGGTGTTCTATGGCTACACCTTC.